The 17 T cell receptor beta chains below come from one sample, sequenced in a study of early T cells in non-severe SARS-CoV-2 infection. TCRdb analysed the 5' RACE reads with MiXCR anew, one entry per CDR3 protein. The sample carries some 30,000 distinct CDR3 sequences, approximately 5.3% recorded once. Sequences were obtained from whole blood. The source is an adult who was a healthcare worker with PCR-confirmed SARS-CoV-2 infection or an uninfected control (not recorded which).

There are many counts of this clonotype. The chain recombines TRBV9 with TRBJ2-6; the match to TRBD2 covers 14 bases. The V and J ends lost 4 bases and 1 base, in that order; junction bases with no gene match: 4. The germline V gene encodes CDR1 SGDLS and CDR2 YYNGEE. The CDR3 consists of 18 residues. The CDR3 nucleotides read TGTGCCAGCAGCCCCCGACTAGCGGGGGGGTCTGGGGCCAACGTCCTGACTTTC. The encoded protein is CASSPRLAGGSGANVLTF.

V and J are TRBV27 and TRBJ2-3, with D maybe TRBD2 (6 bases). Germline V gives CDR1 MNHEY, CDR2 SMNVEV (reference sequence). The CDR3 totals 14 residues. Trimming took 1 base from V and 9 from J, leaving 14 bases between them. The CDR3 DNA reads TGTGCCAGCAGTTTATTGGCGGGGCGAACAACGCAGTATTTT. Residues: CASSLLAGRTTQYF.

The table lists this clonotype with a few counts. V is TRBV2 and J is TRBJ1-4; D possibly corresponds to TRBD1 (5 bases). Trimming removed 2 bases from V and 8 bases from J, with 15 bases in between. The CDR3 has 15 amino acids. The germline CDR1 and CDR2 sequences are SNHLY and FYNNEI. CDR3 protein: CASSEIEGSGEKLFF. The CDR3 DNA reads TGTGCCAGCAGTGAAATAGAGGGGTCGGGGGAAAAACTGTTTTTT.

Many counts were recorded for this clonotype. The chain carries TRBV7-6 and TRBJ2-7; D is unclear. Trimming took off 9 bases at V and 2 bases at J, with 17 bases between the two ends. CDR1 and CDR2 (germline): SGHVS, FNYEAQ. This CDR3 comprises 14 residues. CDR3 protein: CASSPGRPPYEQYF. The CDR3 DNA reads as TGTGCCAGTAGCCCTGGACGGCCACCCTACGAGCAGTACTTC.

This clonotype is categorized as medium-sized. CDR3 loop: CSASRTDYYGYTF. The DNA of the CDR3 is TGCAGTGCTTCACGGACGGACTACTATGGCTACACCTTC. The V call is TRBV20-1, the J call TRBJ1-2, with D uncertain. Germline CDR1 and CDR2: DFQATT and SNEGSKA (reference sequence). V gave up 5 bases and J gave up 3 bases, with 13 bases separating them. This CDR3 contains 13 residues.

This clonotype was seen many times. The chain combines TRBV25-1 with TRBJ1-1, with 7 bases identical to TRBD1. The germline V gene has CDR1 MGHDK and CDR2 SYGVNS. The CDR3 spans 15 residues. Trimming at V came to 4 bases and at J to 0 bases, leaving 5 bases not matched to a gene. CDR3 loop: CASSGQGYMNTEAFF. The CDR3 bases are TGTGCCAGCAGTGGACAGGGTTACATGAACACTGAAGCTTTCTTT. Drawing the rest from reference TRBV25-1 and TRBJ1-1, the complete variable domain is EADIYQTPRYLVIGTGKKITLECSQTMGHDKMYWYQQDPGMELHLIHYSYGVNSTEKGDLSSESTVSRIRTEHFPLTLESARPSHTSQYLCASSGQGYMNTEAFFGQGTRLTVV.

This clonotype was recorded at least ten times. This chain links TRBV24-1 with TRBJ2-3; D perhaps matches TRBD1 (6 bases). Germline values: CDR1 KGHDR, CDR2 SFDVKD. CDR3 length equals 17 residues. V lost 3 bases to trimming and J lost 2 bases, with 17 bases between them. As DNA, the CDR3 is TGTGCCACCAGTGATCACGACAGGACCACGTCCACAGATACGCAGTATTTT. It specifies CATSDHDRTTSTDTQYF.

The table lists this clonotype with many counts. This sequence joins TRBV27 and TRBJ2-7; 8 positions match TRBD1. Germline assignment: CDR1 MNHEY and CDR2 SMNVEV (reference sequence). V lost 3 bases, J lost 0 bases, and 1 base stayed unmatched. The CDR3 is 14 amino acids. In DNA, the CDR3 is TGTGCCAGCAGTTTGACAGGGGCCTCCTACGAGCAGTACTTC. Amino acid sequence: CASSLTGASYEQYF.

This clonotype was counted many times. The rearrangement uses TRBV5-1 and TRBJ2-2; no firm D call. V was trimmed by 0 bases and J by 3 bases, leaving 9 bases between them. The CDR3 contains 15 residues. Germline lookup yields CDR1 SGHRS and CDR2 YFSETQ. This CDR3 is CASSLAPGDTGELFF. The DNA for the CDR3 is TGCGCCAGCAGCTTGGCCCCGGGCGACACCGGGGAGCTGTTTTTT. The full variable domain, in which reference TRBV5-1 and TRBJ2-2 provide the parts outside the CDR3, is KAGVTQTPRYLIKTRGQQVTLSCSPISGHRSVSWYQQTPGQGLQFLFEYFSETQRNKGNFPGRFSGRQFSNSRSEMNVSTLELGDSALYLCASSLAPGDTGELFFGEGSRLTVL.

Worth noting for this clonotype: A much larger clone lies one base from this, so it may be a read error. The DNA for the CDR3 is TGTGCCAGCAGCGCGAAAGGGCCGGTAGAAGCTTTCTTT. Translated, it gives CASSAKGPVEAFF. The chain is built from TRBV6-1 and TRBJ1-1; no definite D call. The V end was cut by 6 bases, the J end by 8 bases, with 16 bases between. The CDR3 runs to 13 residues. Germline CDR1 is MNHNS and CDR2 is SASEGT.

This clonotype was seen at least ten times. The chain links TRBV20-1 to TRBJ1-6, with D uncertain. This CDR3 has 12 amino acids. Germline-derived CDR1 and CDR2 are DFQATT and SNEGSKA (reference sequence). Trimming removed 6 bases at V and 8 bases at J, with 11 bases between. The DNA of the CDR3 is TGCAGTGCCCGAGGGCGGGATTCACCCCTCCACTTT. Protein: CSARGRDSPLHF.

This clonotype has ten or more counts. The rearrangement joins TRBV9 to TRBJ2-2; D is undetermined. Trimming pared 2 bases from V and 4 bases from J, leaving 15 bases between. Per the germline V gene, CDR1 is SGDLS and CDR2 is YYNGEE. The CDR3 sequence is 16 residues long. The CDR3 nucleotides are TGTGCCAGCAGCGTGGGTGGCCGCGGAGTCACCGGGGAGCTGTTTTTT. Its protein is CASSVGGRGVTGELFF.

The table lists this clonotype with many counts. CDR3 nucleotide sequence: TGTGCCAGCAGCCTCGGACAGGGGGATGAAAAACTGTTTTTT. The encoded protein is CASSLGQGDEKLFF. V usage is TRBV5-5 and J usage is TRBJ1-4; 10 bases line up with TRBD1. Germline lookup yields CDR1 SGHKS and CDR2 YYEKEE (reference sequence). J gave up 6 bases and V 4 bases, and 3 bases lay outside the gene matches. This CDR3 has 14 amino acids.

This clonotype was found many times. The V and J genes are TRBV20-1 and TRBJ2-7, with 10 nucleotides matching TRBD1. With V trimmed by 0 bases and J by 3 bases, 8 bases remained unmatched. The CDR3 extends over 16 amino acids. CDR1 DFQATT and CDR2 SNEGSKA come from the germline V gene (reference sequence). CDR3 residues: CSARDYTGTGVYEQYF. Here the CDR3 DNA reads TGCAGTGCTAGAGACTATACCGGGACAGGGGTCTACGAGCAGTACTTC.

This clonotype was seen a handful of times. The V call is TRBV6-2 or TRBV6-3, the J call TRBJ2-5, with a tentative D call TRBD2 (6 bases). CDR1 is MNHEY, CDR2 SVGEGT, per germline. The CDR3 runs 16 residues. V was trimmed by 2 bases and J by 4 bases, leaving 17 bases between them. DNA for the CDR3: TGTGCCAGCAGTTACCTAGCCGGGGACTCCACAGAGACCCAGTACTTC. It translates to CASSYLAGDSTETQYF.

At least ten counts were recorded for this clonotype. The chain recombines TRBV5-6 with TRBJ2-3, with D perhaps assigned TRBD1 or TRBD2 (5 bases each). The germline V and J ends were trimmed by 4 bases and 3 bases, with 21 bases remaining between them. From germline, CDR1 is SGHDT and CDR2 YYEEEE. This CDR3 region has 17 residues. The CDR3 sequence is CASSQGTQGERTDTQYF. In nucleotides, the CDR3 is TGTGCCAGCAGCCAGGGAACGCAGGGAGAGAGAACAGATACGCAGTATTTT.

This clonotype was observed at least ten times. The chain recombines TRBV5-6 with TRBJ2-3; D may be TRBD1 (6 bases). Per the germline V gene, CDR1 is SGHDT and CDR2 is YYEEEE. V lost 4 bases to trimming and J lost 4 bases, with 19 bases between them. The CDR3 length is 16 residues. The chain's CDR3 is CASSQLLQGYADTQYF. CDR3 DNA sequence: TGTGCCAGCAGCCAACTCCTGCAGGGGTACGCAGATACGCAGTATTTT.